These T cell receptor beta chains were read from a single sample in a study of human T cells and chemical hapten exposure. Each CDR3 protein is one row after TCRdb ran MiXCR on the RACE reads. The sample lists around 75,000 distinct CDR3 sequences; around 11% were seen once. Material: whole blood, obtained in connection with sensitization to the hapten diphenylcyclopropenone (DPC). Source of these receptors: a woman aged 60-70 years with alopecia areata. Some clones in this sample may be carry-over from other donors' samples. CDR3s include the opening cysteine and the closing phenylalanine or tryptophan. The D gene is left open where the match is weak. Only some rows state a clone size, as once, few, many or a class for expanded clones.

clone size: .; J gene: TRBJ2-7; V gene: TRBV5-1; D gene: .; CDR3 DNA: TGCGCCAGCAGCTTGACGGGGGCGCAAGGCGAGCAGTACTTC; CDR3 protein: CASSLTGAQGEQYF
clone size: .; J gene: TRBJ1-2; V gene: TRBV29-1; D gene: .; CDR3 DNA: TGCAGCGTTGTAGGACCCTCGGCTAACTATGGCTACACCTTC; CDR3 protein: CSVVGPSANYGYTF
clone size: few; J gene: TRBJ2-7; V gene: TRBV27; D gene: TRBD1; CDR3 DNA: TGTGCCAGCAGTCCGGGGGCAGGGGGCGGCGAGCAGTACTTC; CDR3 protein: CASSPGAGGGEQYF
clone size: few; J gene: TRBJ2-5; V gene: TRBV27; D gene: .; CDR3 DNA: TGTGCCAGCAGTCCTCCGGGGGGCCGGAAAAAGACCCAGTACTTC; CDR3 protein: CASSPPGGRKKTQYF
clone size: .; J gene: TRBJ2-7; V gene: TRBV9; D gene: .; CDR3 DNA: TGTGCCAGCGCCTCGGGGGCGATCCCCTGGGGCGAGCAGTACTTC; CDR3 protein: CASASGAIPWGEQYF
clone size: few; J gene: TRBJ1-1; V gene: TRBV12-2; D gene: .; CDR3 DNA: TGTGCAAGTCGCCTCAGGGGCGCGAACACTGAAGCTTTCTTT; CDR3 protein: CASRLRGANTEAFF
clone size: many; J gene: TRBJ1-1; V gene: TRBV20-1; D gene: .; CDR3 DNA: TGCAGTGCTAGGGGAGGAGGGGGGGAGAGCGAAGCTTTCTTT; CDR3 protein: CSARGGGGESEAFF
clone size: many; J gene: TRBJ2-1; V gene: TRBV9; D gene: TRBD2; CDR3 DNA: TGTGCCAGCAGCACCACCCCGGGGCTAGCGGCGGAGAATGAGCAGTTCTTC; CDR3 protein: CASSTTPGLAAENEQFF
clone size: many; J gene: TRBJ2-7; V gene: TRBV24-1; D gene: .; CDR3 DNA: TGTGCCACCCCAGAGCACGAGCAGTACTTC; CDR3 protein: CATPEHEQYF
clone size: few; J gene: TRBJ2-7; V gene: TRBV20-1; D gene: TRBD1; CDR3 DNA: TGCAGTGCTAGAGACGTAATCGGGACAGACGATCTAAGCTCCTACGAGCAGTACTTC; CDR3 protein: CSARDVIGTDDLSSYEQYF
clone size: .; J gene: TRBJ2-5; V gene: TRBV5-1; D gene: TRBD2; CDR3 DNA: TGCGCCAGCAGCCCGGTAGCGGGGATCCAAGAGACCCAGTACTTC; CDR3 protein: CASSPVAGIQETQYF
clone size: many; J gene: TRBJ1-1; V gene: TRBV7-9; D gene: .; CDR3 DNA: TGTGCCAGCAGCTTAGCGCAGACGAACACTGAAGCTTTCTTT; CDR3 protein: CASSLAQTNTEAFF
clone size: few; J gene: TRBJ2-2; V gene: TRBV6-5; D gene: .; CDR3 DNA: TGTGCCAGCAGTTATTCGGTAGCGAACACCGGGGAGCTGTTTTTT; CDR3 protein: CASSYSVANTGELFF
clone size: many; J gene: TRBJ2-1; V gene: TRBV12-3/TRBV12-4; D gene: .; CDR3 DNA: TGTGCCAGCAGTTACCTAGGCTCCTACAATGAGCAGTTCTTC; CDR3 protein: CASSYLGSYNEQFF
clone size: many; J gene: TRBJ2-2; V gene: TRBV7-6; D gene: TRBD2; CDR3 DNA: TGTGCCAGCCATGCCGCGGGGGGCGTTAGCGGGGAGCTGTTTTTT; CDR3 protein: CASHAAGGVSGELFF
clone size: many; J gene: TRBJ2-1; V gene: TRBV7-9; D gene: TRBD1; CDR3 DNA: TGTGCCAGCAGCCCCTGGGACAGGGGGCAGGAGAATGAGCAGTTCTTC; CDR3 protein: CASSPWDRGQENEQFF
clone size: .; J gene: TRBJ1-1; V gene: TRBV11-1; D gene: .; CDR3 DNA: TGTGCCAGCAGCTCCCCGGCGGGGGCCCGAAACACTGAAGCTTTCTTT; CDR3 protein: CASSSPAGARNTEAFF
clone size: many; J gene: TRBJ2-3; V gene: TRBV11-2; D gene: TRBD2; CDR3 DNA: TGTGCCAGCAGCTTAGACCTAGCGGTAGATACGCAGTATTTT; CDR3 protein: CASSLDLAVDTQYF
clone size: few; J gene: TRBJ1-1; V gene: TRBV18; D gene: .; CDR3 DNA: TGTGCCAGCTCACCTAACTTGGGAACTGAAGCTTTCTTT; CDR3 protein: CASSPNLGTEAFF
clone size: .; J gene: TRBJ1-1; V gene: TRBV5-1; D gene: .; CDR3 DNA: TGCGCCAGCAGCTCTCAGGGGATGAACACTGAAGCTTTCTTT; CDR3 protein: CASSSQGMNTEAFF
clone size: few; J gene: TRBJ2-7; V gene: TRBV20-1; D gene: .; CDR3 DNA: TGCAGTGCTAGATTAACTGGAACCTACGAGCAGTACTTC; CDR3 protein: CSARLTGTYEQYF
clone size: few; J gene: TRBJ2-2; V gene: TRBV20-1; D gene: .; CDR3 DNA: TGCAGTGCTAGCAACGGGGGGACAACCGGGGAGCTGTTTTTT; CDR3 protein: CSASNGGTTGELFF
clone size: many; J gene: TRBJ2-7; V gene: TRBV20-1; D gene: .; CDR3 DNA: TGCAGTGCTAGTGTCCTGACAGAGCAGTACTTC; CDR3 protein: CSASVLTEQYF
clone size: many; J gene: TRBJ1-3; V gene: TRBV18; D gene: .; CDR3 DNA: TGTGCCAGCTCACCGAGCGGGACGTACAGCTCTGGAAACACCATATATTTT; CDR3 protein: CASSPSGTYSSGNTIYF
clone size: .; J gene: TRBJ1-1; V gene: TRBV18; D gene: .; CDR3 DNA: TGTGCCAGCTCGCCCGGGGGGATTCAGAACACTGAAGCTTTCTTT; CDR3 protein: CASSPGGIQNTEAFF
clone size: many; J gene: TRBJ1-1; V gene: TRBV7-9; D gene: TRBD1; CDR3 DNA: TGTGCCAGCAGCTTAGGGACAGGGATTAAAGCTTTCTTT; CDR3 protein: CASSLGTGIKAFF
clone size: few; J gene: TRBJ1-1; V gene: TRBV7-9; D gene: .; CDR3 DNA: TGTGCCAGCACCCACGGGGCGGGCGGAAAGAACACTGAAGCTTTCTTT; CDR3 protein: CASTHGAGGKNTEAFF
clone size: few; J gene: TRBJ2-3; V gene: TRBV15; D gene: TRBD2; CDR3 DNA: TGTGCCACCAGCAGAGAGCGGGGGGGCACAGATACGCAGTATTTT; CDR3 protein: CATSRERGGTDTQYF
clone size: many; J gene: TRBJ1-6; V gene: TRBV7-9; D gene: TRBD1; CDR3 DNA: TGTGCCAGTACGGACAGGCCGACCAATAATTCACCCCTCCACTTT; CDR3 protein: CASTDRPTNNSPLHF
clone size: .; J gene: TRBJ2-7; V gene: TRBV7-9; D gene: .; CDR3 DNA: TGTGCCAGCAGCTTGGGGAGGATTGGGAGCTACGAGCAGTACTTC; CDR3 protein: CASSLGRIGSYEQYF
clone size: few; J gene: TRBJ1-6; V gene: TRBV5-1; D gene: .; CDR3 DNA: TGCGCCAGCAGCCCGAGAGGGGTCTCATCAAATTCACCCCTCCACTTT; CDR3 protein: CASSPRGVSSNSPLHF
clone size: .; J gene: TRBJ2-3; V gene: TRBV27; D gene: .; CDR3 DNA: TGTGCCAGCAGTTCATTAATTCGGACTACCACAGATACGCAGTATTTT; CDR3 protein: CASSSLIRTTTDTQYF
clone size: .; J gene: TRBJ2-1; V gene: TRBV10-3; D gene: TRBD2; CDR3 DNA: TGTGCCATCAGTGTCTCGGCAGCGGGGACCTCTTATGAGCAGTTCTTC; CDR3 protein: CAISVSAAGTSYEQFF
clone size: .; J gene: TRBJ2-1; V gene: TRBV29-1; D gene: .; CDR3 DNA: TGCAGCGGGGGGACGGCAACCTACAATGAGCAGTTCTTC; CDR3 protein: CSGGTATYNEQFF
clone size: .; J gene: TRBJ2-6; V gene: TRBV6-4; D gene: .; CDR3 DNA: TGTGCCAGCAGTGACTCGAGCGGGTCTGGGGCCAACGTCCTGACTTTC; CDR3 protein: CASSDSSGSGANVLTF
clone size: many; J gene: TRBJ1-1; V gene: TRBV7-9; D gene: .; CDR3 DNA: TGTGCCAGCACATTCAGGGCGGCCATGAACACTGAAGCTTTCTTT; CDR3 protein: CASTFRAAMNTEAFF
clone size: .; J gene: TRBJ1-5; V gene: TRBV29-1; D gene: .; CDR3 DNA: TGCAGCGTTGAAGTTGGGGTTAACCAGCCCCAGCATTTT; CDR3 protein: CSVEVGVNQPQHF
clone size: many; J gene: TRBJ1-1; V gene: TRBV18; D gene: TRBD1; CDR3 DNA: TGTGCCAGCTCACCAATGGTGACAGGGCTCGTCTTCTTT; CDR3 protein: CASSPMVTGLVFF
clone size: many; J gene: TRBJ1-6; V gene: TRBV2; D gene: .; CDR3 DNA: TGTGCCAGCAGTGGTTCGGTATATTCACCCCTCCACTTT; CDR3 protein: CASSGSVYSPLHF
clone size: .; J gene: TRBJ1-6; V gene: TRBV21-1; D gene: .; CDR3 DNA: TGTGCCAGCAGCCCTCGGGACAGGGTAGGGTCACCCCTCCACTTT; CDR3 protein: CASSPRDRVGSPLHF
clone size: .; J gene: TRBJ1-3; V gene: TRBV5-1; D gene: .; CDR3 DNA: TGCGCCAGCAACACCCAGGTGGGGGATGTTGGAAACACCATATATTTT; CDR3 protein: CASNTQVGDVGNTIYF
clone size: .; J gene: TRBJ1-1; V gene: TRBV5-4; D gene: .; CDR3 DNA: TGTGCCAGCAGCTTGGATGGGGGGATGAACACTGAAGCTTTCTTT; CDR3 protein: CASSLDGGMNTEAFF
clone size: .; J gene: TRBJ1-3; V gene: TRBV4-2; D gene: .; CDR3 DNA: TGTGCCAGCAGCCAAGTGGGGCAGAGACGAAACACCATATATTTT; CDR3 protein: CASSQVGQRRNTIYF
clone size: .; J gene: TRBJ2-5; V gene: TRBV5-1; D gene: .; CDR3 DNA: TGCGCCAGCAGCTTGAGTACTAGAAAAGAGACCCAGTACTTC; CDR3 protein: CASSLSTRKETQYF
clone size: many; J gene: TRBJ2-7; V gene: TRBV3-1; D gene: .; CDR3 DNA: TGTGCCAGCAGCCAAGCTGGGGCTACCTACGAGCAGTACTTC; CDR3 protein: CASSQAGATYEQYF
clone size: many; J gene: TRBJ1-2; V gene: TRBV27; D gene: .; CDR3 DNA: TGTGCCAGCAGTCCCCGAGGCCAGCCCAACTATGGCTACACCTTC; CDR3 protein: CASSPRGQPNYGYTF